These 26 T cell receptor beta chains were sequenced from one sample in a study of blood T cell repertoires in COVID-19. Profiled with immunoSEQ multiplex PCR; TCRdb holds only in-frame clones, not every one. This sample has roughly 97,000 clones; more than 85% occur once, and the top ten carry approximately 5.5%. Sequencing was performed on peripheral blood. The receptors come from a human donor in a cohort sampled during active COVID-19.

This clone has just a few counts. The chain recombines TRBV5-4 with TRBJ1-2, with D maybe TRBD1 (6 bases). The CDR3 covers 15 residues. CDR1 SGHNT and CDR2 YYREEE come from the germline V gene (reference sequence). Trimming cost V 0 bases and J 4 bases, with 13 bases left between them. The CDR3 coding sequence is TGTGCCAGCAGCTTGGGTCAGGGGTCCTCCTATGGCTACACCTTC. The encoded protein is CASSLGQGSSYGYTF.

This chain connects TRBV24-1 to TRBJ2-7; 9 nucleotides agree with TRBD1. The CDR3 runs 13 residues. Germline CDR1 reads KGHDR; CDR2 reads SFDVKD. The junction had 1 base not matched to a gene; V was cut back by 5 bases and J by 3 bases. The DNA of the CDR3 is TGTGCCACCAGTGGGGACAGGGTCTACGAGCAGTACTTC. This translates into CATSGDRVYEQYF.

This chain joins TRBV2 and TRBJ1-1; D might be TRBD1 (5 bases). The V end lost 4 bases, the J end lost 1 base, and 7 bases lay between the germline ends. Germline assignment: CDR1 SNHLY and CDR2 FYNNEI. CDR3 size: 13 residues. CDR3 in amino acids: CASSGGGNTEAFF. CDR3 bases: TGTGCCAGCAGTGGGGGCGGGAACACTGAAGCTTTCTTT.

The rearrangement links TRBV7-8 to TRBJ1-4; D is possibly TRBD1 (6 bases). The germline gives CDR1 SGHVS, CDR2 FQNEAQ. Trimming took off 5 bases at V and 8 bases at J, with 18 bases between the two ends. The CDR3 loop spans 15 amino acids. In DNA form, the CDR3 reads TGTGCCAGCAGCCAGCTAGGGGGGGGAAAAGAAAAACTGTTTTTT. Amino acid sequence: CASSQLGGGKEKLFF.

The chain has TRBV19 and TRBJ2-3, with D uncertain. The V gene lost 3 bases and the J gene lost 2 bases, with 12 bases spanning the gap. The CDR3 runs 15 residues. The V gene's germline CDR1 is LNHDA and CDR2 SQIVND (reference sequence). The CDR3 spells CASSMTSSFTDTQYF. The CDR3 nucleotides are TGTGCCAGTAGTATGACATCTTCTTTCACAGATACGCAGTATTTT.

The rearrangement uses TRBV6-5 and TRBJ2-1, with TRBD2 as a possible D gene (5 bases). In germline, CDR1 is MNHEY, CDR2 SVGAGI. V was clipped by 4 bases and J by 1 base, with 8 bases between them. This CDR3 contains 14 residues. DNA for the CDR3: TGTGCCAGCAGTTCACGGGAATCCTACAATGAGCAGTTCTTC. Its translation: CASSSRESYNEQFF.

The CDR3: CASSSVQGASFQAKNIQYF. CDR3 nucleotides: TGTGCCAGCAGCTCCGTCCAGGGGGCGAGTTTTCAGGCCAAAAACATTCAGTACTTC. The chain is built from TRBV7-9 and TRBJ2-4; 8 positions agree with TRBD1. The CDR3 runs 19 residues. Germline V CDR1 and CDR2: SEHNR, FQNEAQ (reference sequence). Trimming cost V 4 bases and J 1 base; bases outside gene matches: 15.

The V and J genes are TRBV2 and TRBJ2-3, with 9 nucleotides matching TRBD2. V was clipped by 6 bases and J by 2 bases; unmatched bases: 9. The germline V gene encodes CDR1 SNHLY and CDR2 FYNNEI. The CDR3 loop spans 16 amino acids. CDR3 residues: CASSRRLAGLTDTQYF. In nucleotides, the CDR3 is TGTGCCAGCAGCCGGCGGCTAGCGGGGCTCACAGATACGCAGTATTTT.

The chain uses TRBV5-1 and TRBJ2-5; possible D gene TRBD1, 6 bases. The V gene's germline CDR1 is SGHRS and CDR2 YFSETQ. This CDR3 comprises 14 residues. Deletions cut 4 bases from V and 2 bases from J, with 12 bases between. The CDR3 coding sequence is TGCGCCAGCAGCGCGGACAGTACACAAGAGACCCAGTACTTC. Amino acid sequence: CASSADSTQETQYF.

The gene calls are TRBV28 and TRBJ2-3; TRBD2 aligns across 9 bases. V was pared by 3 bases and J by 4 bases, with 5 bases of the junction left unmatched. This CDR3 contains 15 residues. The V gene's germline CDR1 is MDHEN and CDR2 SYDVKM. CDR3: CASSFGLAIADTQYF. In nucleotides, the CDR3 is TGTGCCAGCAGTTTTGGACTAGCGATCGCAGATACGCAGTATTTT.

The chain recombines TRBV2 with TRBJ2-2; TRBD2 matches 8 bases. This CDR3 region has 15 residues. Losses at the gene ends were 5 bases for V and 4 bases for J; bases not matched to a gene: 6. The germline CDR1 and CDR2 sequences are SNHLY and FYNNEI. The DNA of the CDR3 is TGTGCCAGCAGTCCGGGGCGGGGGGCCACCGGGGAGCTGTTTTTT. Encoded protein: CASSPGRGATGELFF.

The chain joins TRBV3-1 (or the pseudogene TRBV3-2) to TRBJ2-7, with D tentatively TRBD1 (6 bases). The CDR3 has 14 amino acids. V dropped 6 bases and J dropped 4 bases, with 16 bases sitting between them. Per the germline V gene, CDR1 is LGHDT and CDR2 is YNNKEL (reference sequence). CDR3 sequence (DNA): TGTGCCAGCAGACCTGGCAGGGGAAGATACGAGCAGTACTTC. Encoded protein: CASRPGRGRYEQYF.

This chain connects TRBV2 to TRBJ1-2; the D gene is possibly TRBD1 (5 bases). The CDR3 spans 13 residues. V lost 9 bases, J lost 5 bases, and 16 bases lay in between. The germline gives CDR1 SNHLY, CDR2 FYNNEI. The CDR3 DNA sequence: TGTGCCAGACGGGGGTCGGGTTCATATGGCTACACCTTC. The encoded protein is CARRGSGSYGYTF.

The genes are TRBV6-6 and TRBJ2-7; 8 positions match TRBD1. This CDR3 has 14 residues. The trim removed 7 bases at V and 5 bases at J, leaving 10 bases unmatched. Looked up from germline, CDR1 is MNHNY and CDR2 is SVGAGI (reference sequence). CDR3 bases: TGTGCCAGCACCGAGCATGGACAGGGTGACGAGCAGTACTTC. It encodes CASTEHGQGDEQYF.

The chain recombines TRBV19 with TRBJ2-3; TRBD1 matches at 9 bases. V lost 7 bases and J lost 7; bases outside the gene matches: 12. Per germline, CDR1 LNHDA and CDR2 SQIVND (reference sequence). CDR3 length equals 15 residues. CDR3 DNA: TGTGCCAGTACCGTTGGGACAGGGCGATTCCATACGCAGTATTTT. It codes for CASTVGTGRFHTQYF.

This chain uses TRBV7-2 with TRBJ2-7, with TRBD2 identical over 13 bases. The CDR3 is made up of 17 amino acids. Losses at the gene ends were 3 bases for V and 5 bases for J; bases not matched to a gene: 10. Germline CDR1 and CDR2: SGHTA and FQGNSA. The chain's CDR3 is CASSFRTSGSFRHEQYF. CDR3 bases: TGTGCCAGCAGCTTCAGGACTAGCGGGAGTTTTAGACACGAGCAGTACTTC.

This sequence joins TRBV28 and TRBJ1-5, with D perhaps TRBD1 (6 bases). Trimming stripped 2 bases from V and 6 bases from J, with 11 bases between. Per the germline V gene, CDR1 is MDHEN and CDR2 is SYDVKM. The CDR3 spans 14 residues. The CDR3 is CASSLEQGSQPQHF. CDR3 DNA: TGTGCCAGCAGTTTAGAGCAGGGGTCTCAGCCCCAGCATTTT.

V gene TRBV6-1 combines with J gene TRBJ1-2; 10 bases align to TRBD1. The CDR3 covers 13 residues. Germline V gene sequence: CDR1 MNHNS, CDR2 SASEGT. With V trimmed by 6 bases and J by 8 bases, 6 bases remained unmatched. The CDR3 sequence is CASRTGGGGGYTF. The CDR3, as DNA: TGTGCCAGCAGGACAGGGGGCGGGGGGGGCTACACCTTC.

DNA for the CDR3: TGTGCCAGTAGGAACGCCGGGACAGGGGGCAGGATTACTGAAGCTTTCTTT. It yields the protein CASRNAGTGGRITEAFF. The chain recombines TRBV19 with TRBJ1-1, with TRBD1 identical over 12 bases. This CDR3 region has 17 residues. Germline V gene data show CDR1 as LNHDA and CDR2 as SQIVND (reference sequence). With V trimmed by 6 bases and J by 5 bases, 13 bases remained unmatched.

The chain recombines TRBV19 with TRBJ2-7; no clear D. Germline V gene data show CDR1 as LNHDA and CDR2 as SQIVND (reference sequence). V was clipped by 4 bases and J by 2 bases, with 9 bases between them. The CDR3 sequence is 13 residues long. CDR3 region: CASSNFGAYEQYF. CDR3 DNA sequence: TGTGCCAGTAGTAACTTCGGTGCCTACGAGCAGTACTTC.

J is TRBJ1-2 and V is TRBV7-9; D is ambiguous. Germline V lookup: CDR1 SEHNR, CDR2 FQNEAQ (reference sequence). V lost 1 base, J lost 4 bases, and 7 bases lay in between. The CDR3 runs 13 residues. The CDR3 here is CASSLVASYGYTF. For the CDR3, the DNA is TGTGCCAGCAGCTTAGTAGCGAGCTATGGCTACACCTTC.

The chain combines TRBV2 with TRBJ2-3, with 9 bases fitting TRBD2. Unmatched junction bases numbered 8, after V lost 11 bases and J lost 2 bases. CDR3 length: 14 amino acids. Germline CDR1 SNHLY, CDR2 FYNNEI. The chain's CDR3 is CALQREDLTDTQYF. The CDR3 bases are TGTGCCTTGCAGCGGGAGGACCTCACAGATACGCAGTATTTT.

The CDR3 reads CASSYSGGTEAFF. CDR3 DNA sequence: TGTGCCAGCAGTTATTCCGGGGGCACTGAAGCTTTCTTT. This rearrangement joins TRBV6-2 or TRBV6-3 to TRBJ1-1; possibly TRBD1 for D (5 bases). Germline CDR1 is MNHEY and CDR2 is SVGEGT. The CDR3 consists of 13 residues. V was shortened by 3 bases and J by 4 bases, with 9 bases between the two germline ends.

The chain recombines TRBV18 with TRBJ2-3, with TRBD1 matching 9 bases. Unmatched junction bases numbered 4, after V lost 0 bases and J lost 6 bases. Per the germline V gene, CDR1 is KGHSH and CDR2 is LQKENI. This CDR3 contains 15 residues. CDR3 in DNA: TGTGCCAGCTCACCACCGACAGGGGGTTTTGATACGCAGTATTTT. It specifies CASSPPTGGFDTQYF.

CDR3 residues: CASKGETGELFF. CDR3 sequence (DNA): TGTGCCAGCAAGGGAGAGACCGGGGAGCTGTTTTTT. The rearrangement links TRBV12-3 or TRBV12-4 to TRBJ2-2, with D maybe TRBD2 (5 bases). The CDR3 is 12 residues long. The V end lost 7 bases, the J end lost 5 bases, and 8 bases lay between the germline ends.

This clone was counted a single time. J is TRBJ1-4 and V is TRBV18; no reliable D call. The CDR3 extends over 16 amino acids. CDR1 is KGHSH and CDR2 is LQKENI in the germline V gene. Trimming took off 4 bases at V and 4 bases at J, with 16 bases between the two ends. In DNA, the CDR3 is TGTGCCAGCTCACTAACCCAACAGAGCAGTAATGAAAAACTGTTTTTT. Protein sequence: CASSLTQQSSNEKLFF.